The clone carrying this TCR beta chain has more than one count but fewer than ten. Its target is unknown. The donors, all healthy, were Caucasians living in Russia, aged about 6 to 95. The source of the sample is a study of blood T cells in healthy people across ages. About the study: Per two T cells, template switching captured roughly one barcoded beta molecule.

Primed by a sample-barcoded 5' primer and a J-beta primer mix, a second PCR proceeded for about 6 to 12 cycles. Each CDR3 protein gets one entry after TCRdb re-called the 5' RACE reads with MiXCR. The sample records roughly 1.7 million distinct CDR3 sequences, roughly 32% being singletons. Findings and caveats of the study: Strongly correlated with naive T cell percentage was TCR beta diversity.

The V gene's germline CDR1 is SGHRS and CDR2 YFSETQ. CDR3 length: 15 residues. The gene calls are TRBV5-1 and TRBJ2-4; possible D gene TRBD1, 6 bases. The tail of the sequence fits TRBJ2-7 better, so the J call may be wrong. The sequenced sample consisted of blood. This TCR came from a woman aged 25-40 years in good health. The CDR3 DNA follows: TGCGCCAGCAGCCGGGAAGGGGGAGCATTCAACGAGCAGTACTTC. It translates to CASSREGGAFNEQYF.